This T cell receptor beta chain originates from a study of cytomegalovirus exposure and HLA in healthy donors. Study-wide results and limits: A likely sequencing artifact accounted for one observed cluster of highly shared sequence variants. For cytomegalovirus status, the classifier reportedly gave diagnoses with high specificity and sensitivity. An assumption of roughly uniform sequencing depth across donors underlay the presence/absence analyses. A link between a missense DCLRE1C variant and TCR beta V- and J-gene trimming emerged from a later analysis.

About this clone itself: Its antigen is unidentified.

V lost 1 base and J 1 base, leaving 12 bases between the germline ends. The CDR3 extends over 16 amino acids. From germline, CDR1 is SGHRS and CDR2 YFSETQ. A multiplex PCR was run with 60 Vbeta primers and 13 Jbeta primers. Clones were sequenced by immunoSEQ multiplex PCR, and TCRdb holds only the in-frame ones, with some missing. The profile covers more than 45,000 clones, with approximately 70% appearing a single time and 6.3% taken by the ten largest. J is TRBJ1-3 and V is TRBV5-1, with unresolved D. What was sequenced was PBMCs. This clonotype originated in a man aged 25-45 years in good health and CMV-seronegative. CDR3 protein: CASSLTTTRSGNTIYF. CDR3 DNA: TGCGCCAGCAGCTTGACAACTACAAGATCTGGAAACACCATATATTTT.